This T cell receptor (beta chain) appears in the sequencing data of a study of T cell repertoires in cytomegalovirus infection (dated by TCRdb to about 2019). The study in broad terms: The HLA type of each donor mattered for the analysis, because public TCR beta signatures pointed to carriage of CMV infection along with the matching HLA type. Here is what the overall study found, with its caveats: In both this cohort and an independent roughly 330-donor cohort, the cumulative frequency of public TCR beta family members distinguished carriers of CMV infection plus the relevant HLA type. The ex vivo response was dominated by HLA-C-restricted CMV-specific TCR beta clonotypes, which also provided the single most frequent clonotype in two of eight donors.

Spanning cysteine to phenylalanine, the CDR3 consists of 17 amino acids. Only the CDR3 region is kept as DNA, spanning 51 bases read in frame from base 1. At the junction V is shortened by 2 bases and J by 4 bases; bases outside the gene matches: 11. From the germline V gene, CDR1 is MNHEY and CDR2 is SVGAGI. Sequenced using an Illumina HiSeq 1500. The public sequencing data were trimmed at Q25 with fastp and processed into clonotypes with MiXCR by TCRdb, which kept only in-frame beta chains. Every entry covers one CDR3 protein and lists the most common genes and DNA from its rows. The sample data list under 150,000 distinct CDR3 sequences, and roughly 8.2% of these were observed just once. The ten largest make up around 10% of the sample. There are many counts of this clonotype. Its antigen is currently not known. Base qualities were left out, and no much larger clone turns up one base away.

This TCR derives from a human donor in good health (CMV status not recorded). Some clones in this sample may be carry-over from other donors' samples. The chain joins TRBV6-5 to TRBJ2-3, with 8 central nucleotides matching TRBD1. The sequencing input was PBMCs. CDR3 loop: CASSYISGRGLADTQYF. The DNA sequence is as follows: TGTGCCAGCAGTTACATTTCGGGCAGGGGGCTCGCAGATACGCAGTATTTT.